This T cell receptor (beta chain) was documented in a study of blood T cell repertoires in COVID-19. Study as a whole: Nucleic acid was either cDNA or gDNA, and it came from T cells, B-cell-depleted T cells, or PBMCs.

The CDR3 consists of 15 residues. CDR1 SNHLY and CDR2 FYNNEI come from the germline V gene. The V and J ends lost 6 bases and 8 bases respectively, with 21 bases between them. This clone was recorded once. How the authors handled the data: The authors estimated nucleated cell counts from reference gene primer amplification. Method: immunoSEQ multiplex PCR; TCRdb's copy keeps in-frame clones and lacks some. That table supplies the V and J calls and clone size; D and trimming were determined from the DNA. The data hold approximately 100,000 clones, with less than 85% observed a single time. The sequence was collected from a woman aged 65 to 85 with active or convalescent COVID-19. Sequenced input: peripheral blood. The J gene is TRBJ2-3, the V gene TRBV2, with a weak D call TRBD1 (5 bases). CDR3 in amino acids: CASSQNRARVTTQYF. The CDR3 DNA sequence: TGTGCCAGCAGCCAAAATAGGGCCAGGGTAACTACGCAGTATTTT.